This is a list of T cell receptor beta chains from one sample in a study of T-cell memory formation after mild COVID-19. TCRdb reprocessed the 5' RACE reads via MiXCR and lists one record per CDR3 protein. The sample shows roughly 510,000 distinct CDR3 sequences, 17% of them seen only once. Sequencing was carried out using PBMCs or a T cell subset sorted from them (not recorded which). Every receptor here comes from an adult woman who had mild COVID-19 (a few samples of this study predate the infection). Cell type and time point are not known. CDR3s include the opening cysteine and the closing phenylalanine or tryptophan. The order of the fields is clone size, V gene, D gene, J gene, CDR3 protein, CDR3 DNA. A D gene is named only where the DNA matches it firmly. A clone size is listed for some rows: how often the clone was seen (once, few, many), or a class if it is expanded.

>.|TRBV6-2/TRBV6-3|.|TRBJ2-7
CASSYRDRYDEQYF
TGTGCCAGCAGTTACAGGGACCGCTACGACGAGCAGTACTTC
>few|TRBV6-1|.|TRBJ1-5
CASSHSGVRQPQHF
TGTGCCAGCTCCCACTCGGGGGTAAGGCAGCCCCAGCATTTT
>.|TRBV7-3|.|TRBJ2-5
CASSLTGGEKTQYF
TGTGCCAGCAGCTTGACCGGGGGCGAGAAGACCCAGTACTTC
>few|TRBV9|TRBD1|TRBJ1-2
CASSGGQEFYGYTF
TGTGCCAGCAGCGGGGGACAGGAGTTCTATGGCTACACCTTC
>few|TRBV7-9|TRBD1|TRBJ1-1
CASSPGTGGPHTEAFF
TGTGCCAGCAGCCCCGGGACAGGAGGGCCCCACACTGAAGCTTTCTTT
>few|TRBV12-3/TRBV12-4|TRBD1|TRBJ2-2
CASSPGTGGAGTGELFF
TGTGCCAGCAGCCCAGGGACAGGGGGCGCCGGTACCGGGGAGCTGTTTTTT
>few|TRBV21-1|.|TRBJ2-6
CASSSRRGQGYSGANVLTF
TGTGCCAGCAGCAGCCGGCGGGGACAGGGATACTCTGGGGCCAACGTCCTGACTTTC
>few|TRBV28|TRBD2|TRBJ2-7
CASSRGRGHEQYF
TGTGCCAGCAGCCGAGGGAGGGGCCACGAGCAGTACTTC
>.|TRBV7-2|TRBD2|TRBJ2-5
CASTPQAGLAGIETQYF
TGTGCCAGCACCCCTCAGGCGGGACTAGCGGGGATAGAGACCCAGTACTTC
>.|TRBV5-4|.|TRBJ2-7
CASSLGLPLDHEQYF
TGTGCCAGCAGCTTGGGGCTACCCCTCGACCACGAGCAGTACTTC
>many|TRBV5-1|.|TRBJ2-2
CASRTGNTGELFF
TGCGCCAGCCGGACGGGGAACACCGGGGAGCTGTTTTTT
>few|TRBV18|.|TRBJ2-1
CASSPLDSSYNEQFF
TGTGCCAGCTCACCGTTGGACAGCTCCTACAATGAGCAGTTCTTC
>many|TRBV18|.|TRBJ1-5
CASSPEDGSNQPQHF
TGTGCCAGCTCACCAGAGGACGGTAGCAATCAGCCCCAGCATTTT
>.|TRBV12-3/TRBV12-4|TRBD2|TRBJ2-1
CASSGSRTSGSEQFF
TGTGCCAGCAGTGGTAGTAGGACTAGCGGGAGTGAGCAGTTCTTC
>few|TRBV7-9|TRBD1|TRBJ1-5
CASSADREWAQHF
TGTGCCAGCAGCGCGGACAGGGAATGGGCCCAGCATTTT
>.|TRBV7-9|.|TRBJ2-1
CASSLDDEQFF
TGTGCCAGCAGCTTAGATGATGAGCAGTTCTTC
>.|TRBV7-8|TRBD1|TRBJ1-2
CASSIRDSSYGYTF
TGTGCCAGCAGCATCCGGGACAGCTCCTATGGCTACACCTTC
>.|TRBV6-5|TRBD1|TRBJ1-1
CASSYLGQGAFF
TGTGCCAGCAGTTACTTGGGACAGGGGGCTTTCTTT